This T cell receptor beta chain stems from a study of early T cells in non-severe SARS-CoV-2 infection. Individual cDNA molecules carried attached unique molecular identifiers. MiXCR, applied by TCRdb to the 5' RACE reads, yields one record per CDR3 protein. This sample carries roughly 70,000 distinct CDR3 sequences, roughly 18% of them seen once, and the ten largest clones take roughly 9%. V was cut by 1 base and J by 11 bases, with 17 bases left in between. Germline assignment: CDR1 SEHNR and CDR2 FQNEAQ (reference sequence). The CDR3 contains 14 residues. There are many counts of this clonotype. This sample comprised whole blood, obtained at baseline. The chain uses TRBV7-9 and TRBJ1-1; D is undetermined. The TCR comes from an adult who was a healthcare worker with PCR-confirmed SARS-CoV-2 infection or an uninfected control (not recorded which). The CDR3 loop reads CASSLETGSSGAFF. The CDR3 DNA sequence: TGTGCCAGCAGCTTAGAGACTGGTTCCTCTGGTGCTTTCTTT.